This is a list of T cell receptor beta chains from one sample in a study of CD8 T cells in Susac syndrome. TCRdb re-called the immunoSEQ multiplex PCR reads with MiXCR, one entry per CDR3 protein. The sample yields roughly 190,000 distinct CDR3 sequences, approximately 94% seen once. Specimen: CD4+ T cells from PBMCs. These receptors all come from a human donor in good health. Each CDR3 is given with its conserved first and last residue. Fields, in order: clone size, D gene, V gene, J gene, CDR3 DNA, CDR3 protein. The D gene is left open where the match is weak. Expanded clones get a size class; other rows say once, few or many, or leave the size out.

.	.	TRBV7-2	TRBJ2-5	TGTGCCAGCAGCTTAGCCCTCCTGAGGGAAGAGACCCAGTACTTC	CASSLALLREETQYF
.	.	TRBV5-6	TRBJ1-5	TGTGCCAGCAGCTTGGGTGGGCGCCCTCGTCGCAATCAGCCCCAGCATTTT	CASSLGGRPRRNQPQHF
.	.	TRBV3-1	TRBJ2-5	TGTGCCAGCAGCCAAGATACGGCTATAGAGACCCAGTACTTC	CASSQDTAIETQYF
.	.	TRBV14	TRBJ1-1	TGTGCCAGCACCTCAAAACAGGGCGGTTCGGCTGAAGCTTTCTTT	CASTSKQGGSAEAFF
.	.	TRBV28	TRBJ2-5	TGTGCCAGCAGTCCGGGCTCGCGTGGGACCCAGTACTTC	CASSPGSRGTQYF
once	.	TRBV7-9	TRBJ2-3	TGTGCCCCCGACTCCCGGAGCACAGATACGCAGTATTTT	CAPDSRSTDTQYF
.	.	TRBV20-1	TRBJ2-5	TGCAGTGCTAGGGCGCCGGGCCCCGGGGAGACCCAGTACTTC	CSARAPGPGETQYF
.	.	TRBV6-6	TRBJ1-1	TGTGCCAGCACCCACAGGGTGCGGAACACTGAAGCTTTCTTT	CASTHRVRNTEAFF
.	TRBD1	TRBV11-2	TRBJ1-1	TGTGCCAGCAGCTTGGGGACAGGGCCAGGCACTGAAGCTTTCTTT	CASSLGTGPGTEAFF
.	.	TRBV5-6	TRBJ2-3	TGTGCCAGCAGCGTTCCCCGGGAGAGGGTTACGCAGTATTTT	CASSVPRERVTQYF
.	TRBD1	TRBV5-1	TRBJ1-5	TGCGCCAGCAGCGAAGCCCCGGGACAGGGATATCAGCCCCAGCATTTT	CASSEAPGQGYQPQHF
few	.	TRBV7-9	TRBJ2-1	TGTGCCAGCAGCTTCGACGGGGGTTCCTACAATGAGCAGTTCTTC	CASSFDGGSYNEQFF
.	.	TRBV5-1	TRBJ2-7	TGCGCCAGCAGCTTGCTAACCTCCGGCGAGCAGTACTTC	CASSLLTSGEQYF
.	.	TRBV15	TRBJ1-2	TGTGCCACCAGCGGAATCCGGGACACCAGTGGCTACACCTTC	CATSGIRDTSGYTF
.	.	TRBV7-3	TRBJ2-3	TGTGCCAGCAGCTTATCGGGCAGCGCAGATACGCAGTATTTT	CASSLSGSADTQYF
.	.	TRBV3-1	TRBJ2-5	TGTGCCAGCAGCCCCCCCGGGCAGGGGACACCGACCCAGTACTTC	CASSPPGQGTPTQYF
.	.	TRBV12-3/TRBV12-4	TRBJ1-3	TGTGCCAGCAGTTGGTACGAAGGAGCTGGAAACACCATATATTTT	CASSWYEGAGNTIYF
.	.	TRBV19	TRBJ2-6	TGTGCCAGTAGTCTAAGGTCCTTCGGCTCTGGGGCCAACGTCCTGACTTTC	CASSLRSFGSGANVLTF
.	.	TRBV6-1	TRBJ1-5	TGTGCCAGCAGTGGAGGGACGGCTAACAATCAGCCCCAGCATTTT	CASSGGTANNQPQHF
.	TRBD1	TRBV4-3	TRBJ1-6	TGCGCCAGCAGCCAAGACCAGGAGACAGGGTCTTCTCCCCTCCACTTT	CASSQDQETGSSPLHF
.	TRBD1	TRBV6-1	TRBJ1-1	TGTGCCAGCAGTCTGGAGGGGGCGAACCGCGGCACTGAAGCTTTCTTT	CASSLEGANRGTEAFF
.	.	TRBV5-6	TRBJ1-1	TGTGCCAGCAGCCTTTCTTCGCGGGGCATGAACACTGAAGCTTTCTTT	CASSLSSRGMNTEAFF
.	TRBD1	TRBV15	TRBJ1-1	TGTGCCACCAGCAGAGATAGGGGGCCAGCTGAAGCTTTCTTT	CATSRDRGPAEAFF
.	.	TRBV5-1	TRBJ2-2	TGCGCCAGCAGCTTGGAGAGGCGGCAGGCAAACACCGGGGAGCTGTTTTTT	CASSLERRQANTGELFF
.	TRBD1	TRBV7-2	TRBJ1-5	TGTGCCAGCAGTTTTTTTCCAGGACAGGGGAAACATCAGCCCCAGCATTTT	CASSFFPGQGKHQPQHF
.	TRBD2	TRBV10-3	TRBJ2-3	TGTGCCATCAGTGAGTCTAGCGGGGCGACGCAGTATTTT	CAISESSGATQYF
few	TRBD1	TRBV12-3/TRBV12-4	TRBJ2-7	TGTGCCAGCAGTTTAAGAGGGGGCCAAGTCGAGCAGTACTTC	CASSLRGGQVEQYF
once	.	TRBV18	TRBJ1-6	TGTGCCAGCTCACCACCACAGGGTGTAAATTCACCCCTCCACTTT	CASSPPQGVNSPLHF
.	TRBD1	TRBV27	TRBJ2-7	TGTGCCAGCAGCGGGACAGGAGTCGAGCAGTACTTC	CASSGTGVEQYF
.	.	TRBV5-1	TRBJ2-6	TGCGCCAGCAGCTTGGAGGGCACGAGGATCTCGACCGGGGCCAACGTCCTGACTTTC	CASSLEGTRISTGANVLTF
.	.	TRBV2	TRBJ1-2	TGTGCCAGCAGTGTGAAGGACTCGTATGGCTACACCTTC	CASSVKDSYGYTF
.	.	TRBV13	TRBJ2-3	TGTGCCAGCAGCCCATGGTGGGATACGCAGTATTTT	CASSPWWDTQYF
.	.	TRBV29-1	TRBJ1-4	TGCAGCGTTGAAGTATCGGGAAAACTGTTTTTT	CSVEVSGKLFF
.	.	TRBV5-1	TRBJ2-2	TGCGCCAGCAGCTTGGCCCGGATTCGGACCGGGGAGCTGTTTTTT	CASSLARIRTGELFF
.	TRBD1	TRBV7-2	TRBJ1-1	TGTGCCAGCAGCCGCCTAGACAGGGTTCAAGCTTTCTTT	CASSRLDRVQAFF
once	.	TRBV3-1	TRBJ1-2	TGTGCCAGCAGCCCCGTTGAGGGGGGACGGGGTGGCTACACCTTC	CASSPVEGGRGGYTF
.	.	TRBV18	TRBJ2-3	TGTGCCAGCTCACCAAAGTTCGGGGACCTAACGGGAGATACGCAGTATTTT	CASSPKFGDLTGDTQYF
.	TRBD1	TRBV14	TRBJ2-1	TGTGCCAGCAGCCAAGATAGGACAGGGCTCCGCTCCTACAATGAGCAGTTCTTC	CASSQDRTGLRSYNEQFF
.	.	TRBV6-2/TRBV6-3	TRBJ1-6	TGTGCCAGCAGCACATCCAGACCCTTTTCACCCCTCCACTTT	CASSTSRPFSPLHF
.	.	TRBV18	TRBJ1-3	TGTGCCAGCTCCGGTCGAGGCGTCAACTCTGGAAACACCATATATTTT	CASSGRGVNSGNTIYF
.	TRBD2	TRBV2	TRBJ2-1	TGTGCCAGCACCCCCCCGTCTAGGACTAGAACTAACAATGAGCAGTTCTTC	CASTPPSRTRTNNEQFF
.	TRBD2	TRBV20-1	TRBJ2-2	TGCAGTGCTAGAGTACCTAGCGGGGGTCCCGGGGAGCTGTTTTTT	CSARVPSGGPGELFF
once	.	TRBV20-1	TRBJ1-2	TGCAGTGCTAGTGGGGTGGGCTATGGCTACACCTTC	CSASGVGYGYTF
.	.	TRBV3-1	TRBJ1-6	TGTGCCAGCAGCCAATGGGGCGGCAAACATTCACCCCTCCACTTT	CASSQWGGKHSPLHF
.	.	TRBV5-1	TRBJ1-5	TGCGCCAGCAGTTTAGGTGGGGCAGGGTATCAGCCCCAGCATTTT	CASSLGGAGYQPQHF
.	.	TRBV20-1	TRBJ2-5	TGCAGTCTGTGGGGCCAAGAGACCCAGTACTTC	CSLWGQETQYF
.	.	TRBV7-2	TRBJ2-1	TGTGCCAGCAGCCTGATGGGGTTCTATGAGCAGTTCTTC	CASSLMGFYEQFF
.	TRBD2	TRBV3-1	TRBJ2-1	TGTGCCAGCAGCGACATAGCGGGCCTTTTCTACAATGAGCAGTTCTTC	CASSDIAGLFYNEQFF
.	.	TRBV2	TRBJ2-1	TGTGCCAGCCTAATGTCTCAGGGCAATGAGCAGTTCTTC	CASLMSQGNEQFF
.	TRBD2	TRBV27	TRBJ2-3	TGTGCCAGCAGGCTGCGGGGGGGTAGCACAGATACGCAGTATTTT	CASRLRGGSTDTQYF